The 7 T cell receptor beta chains given below trace back to one sample, sequenced in a study of cytomegalovirus exposure and HLA in healthy donors. 13 Jbeta primers and 60 Vbeta primers were used for the PCR. Here immunoSEQ multiplex PCR was the method, and the copy in TCRdb shows in-frame clones only, minus some. The data hold more than 200,000 clones, with over 60% observed a single time. Material for sequencing was PBMCs. The source of these receptors is a male donor in good health and CMV-seronegative.

V and J are TRBV4-3 and TRBJ2-2, with no clear D. The CDR3 is made up of 12 amino acids. Germline lookup yields CDR1 LGHNA and CDR2 YSLEER. V shed 2 bases and J shed 5 bases, with 3 bases lying between them. The CDR3: CASSQRTGELFF. The CDR3 DNA follows: TGCGCCAGCAGCCAACGTACCGGGGAGCTGTTTTTT.

The sample holds one count of this clone. The chain links TRBV5-1 to TRBJ1-1; TRBD1 agrees at 7 bases. V gave up 3 bases and J gave up 4 bases; unmatched junction bases: 6. CDR3 size: 14 residues. Germline V gives CDR1 SGHRS, CDR2 YFSETQ. In nucleotides, the CDR3 is TGCGCCAGCAGCTCCACCCCAGGGGGCACTGAAGCTTTCTTT. This sequence encodes CASSSTPGGTEAFF.

This clone was counted a single time. This chain joins TRBV7-9 and TRBJ1-6, with 9 bases matching TRBD1. From germline, CDR1 is SEHNR and CDR2 FQNEAQ (reference sequence). Trimming cost V 5 bases and J 7 bases; bases outside gene matches: 9. The CDR3 is 16 amino acids. This chain's CDR3 is CASSQEDRGINSPLHF. CDR3 bases: TGTGCCAGCAGCCAAGAAGACAGGGGGATCAATTCACCCCTCCACTTT.

The chain is built from TRBV5-1 and TRBJ2-7, with 7 bases matching TRBD2. Germline-derived CDR1 and CDR2 are SGHRS and YFSETQ. The V segment lost 6 bases and the J segment 1 base; nucleotides outside the gene matches: 13. The CDR3 runs to 16 residues. For the CDR3, the DNA is TGCGCCAGCACCCCAAGGCGGGAGAGGAGTTCCTACGAGCAGTACTTC. Translated: CASTPRRERSSYEQYF.

The chain carries TRBV2 and TRBJ2-7; tentative D call: TRBD1 (6 bases). The CDR3 runs to 14 residues. V lost 6 bases to trimming and J lost 1 base, with 13 bases between them. The V gene's germline CDR1 is SNHLY and CDR2 FYNNEI. CDR3 region: CASSGPGTSYEQYF. CDR3 DNA sequence: TGTGCCAGCAGCGGTCCCGGGACATCCTACGAGCAGTACTTC.

This clone was recorded only once. The rearrangement joins TRBV5-1 to TRBJ1-1, with a possible D match to TRBD1 (6 bases). The CDR3 totals 15 residues. Germline-derived CDR1 and CDR2 are SGHRS and YFSETQ. Deletions cut 4 bases from V and 0 bases from J, with 13 bases between. CDR3 nucleotides: TGCGCCAGCAGCAGGACAGACTCCATGAACACTGAAGCTTTCTTT. Its translation: CASSRTDSMNTEAFF.

This clone was observed a handful of times. The rearrangement uses TRBV27 and TRBJ2-1, with TRBD2 matching over 12 bases. Germline V gene sequence: CDR1 MNHEY, CDR2 SMNVEV (reference sequence). The length of the CDR3 is 17 residues. The V and J ends lost 4 bases and 3 bases, in that order; junction bases with no gene match: 7. The CDR3 DNA is TGTGCCAGCAGTTCCCGACTAGCGGGGGCCCGCTACAATGAGCAGTTCTTC. It is translated as CASSSRLAGARYNEQFF.